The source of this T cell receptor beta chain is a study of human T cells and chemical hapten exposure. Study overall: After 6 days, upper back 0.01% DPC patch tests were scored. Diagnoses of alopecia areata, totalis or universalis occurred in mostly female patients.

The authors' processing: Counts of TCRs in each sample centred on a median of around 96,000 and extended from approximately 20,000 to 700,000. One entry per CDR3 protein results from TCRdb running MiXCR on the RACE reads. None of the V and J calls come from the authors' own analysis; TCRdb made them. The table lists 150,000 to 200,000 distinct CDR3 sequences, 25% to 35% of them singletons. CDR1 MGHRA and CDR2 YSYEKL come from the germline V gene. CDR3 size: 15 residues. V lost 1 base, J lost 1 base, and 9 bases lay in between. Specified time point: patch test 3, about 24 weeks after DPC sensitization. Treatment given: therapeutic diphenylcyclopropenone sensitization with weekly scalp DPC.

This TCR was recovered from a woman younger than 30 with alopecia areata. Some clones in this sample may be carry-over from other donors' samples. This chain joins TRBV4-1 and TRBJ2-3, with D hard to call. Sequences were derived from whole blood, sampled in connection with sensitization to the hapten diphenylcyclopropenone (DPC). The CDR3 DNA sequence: TGCGCCAGCAGCCAAGCGGTAATACGCACAGATACGCAGTATTTT. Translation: CASSQAVIRTDTQYF.